Shown below are 21 T cell receptor beta chains from a single sample sequenced in a study of monozygotic twins with inflammatory bowel disease. TCRdb re-analyzed the 5' RACE reads; it lists each CDR3 protein once, without DNA. There are under 200,000 distinct CDR3 sequences in the sample, with 2.4% held by the top ten. The sequencing input was blood. The receptors here all came from a human donor with ulcerative colitis or Crohn's disease, or a healthy co-twin of an affected twin (not recorded which).

The chain uses TRBV6-2 or TRBV6-3 and TRBJ2-1. The CDR3 runs 17 residues. Germline V CDR1 and CDR2: MNHEY, SVGEGT. CDR3 region: CASKLRRGGGSYNEQFF.

V gene TRBV7-9 combines with J gene TRBJ2-7. Germline V gene sequence: CDR1 SEHNR, CDR2 FQNEAQ (reference sequence). The CDR3 is 14 residues long. The CDR3 sequence is CASSLAGDLYEQYF.

The chain uses TRBV15 and TRBJ1-2. The V gene's germline CDR1 is LNHNV and CDR2 YYDKDF (reference sequence). This CDR3 is 16 amino acids long. The CDR3 region is CATSRDKGSVNYGYTF.

This chain joins TRBV5-1 and TRBJ1-4; TCRdb reports TRBD1, a call that lacks DNA to check it against. The CDR3 loop spans 14 amino acids. CDR1 and CDR2 (germline): SGHRS, YFSETQ. This CDR3 reads CASSVQAGIEKLFF.

This chain uses TRBV6-6 with TRBJ1-1. Germline CDR1 reads MNHNY; CDR2 reads SVGAGI (reference sequence). This CDR3 region has 14 residues. The chain's CDR3 is CASSYFKVNTEAFF.

The CDR3 here is CASSQDKDTGELFF. The V call is TRBV4-2, the J call TRBJ2-2. The CDR3 is made up of 14 amino acids. CDR1 and CDR2 from the germline V gene are LGHNA and YNFKEQ.

The CDR3 reads CATSGACTGELFF. This chain uses TRBV6-6 with TRBJ2-2; absent DNA, TCRdb's TRBD2 call cannot be checked. Germline V gene lookup returns CDR1 MNHNY and CDR2 SVGAGI (reference sequence). CDR3 length: 13 residues.

The rearrangement joins TRBV28 to TRBJ1-5; TCRdb's D call of TRBD1 is untestable without DNA. This CDR3 is built from 16 residues. Per the germline V gene, CDR1 is MDHEN and CDR2 is SYDVKM. CDR3 in amino acids: CASSRQGSYSNQPQHF.

V is TRBV7-9 and J is TRBJ1-2; as DNA is missing, the TRBD1 call by TCRdb cannot be tested. The CDR3 is 16 residues long. Germline CDR1 reads SEHNR; CDR2 reads FQNEAQ (reference sequence). Here the CDR3 reads CASSLGSGGADYGYTF.

This sequence joins TRBV6-5 and TRBJ2-7. In germline, CDR1 is MNHEY, CDR2 SVGAGI. CDR3 size: 13 residues. CDR3: CASSYISGYEQYF.

CDR3 loop: CAQGREGSYNEQFF. The chain couples TRBV5-4 to TRBJ2-1; TCRdb outputs TRBD2, but without DNA this stays unchecked. CDR1 is SGHNT and CDR2 is YYREEE in the germline V gene (reference sequence). The CDR3 has 14 residues.

This chain's CDR3 is CSARDLSSNQPQHF. V usage is TRBV20-1 and J usage is TRBJ1-5. Germline assignment: CDR1 DFQATT and CDR2 SNEGSKA (reference sequence). The length of the CDR3 is 14 residues.

This rearrangement joins TRBV5-5 to TRBJ2-5; TCRdb's assignment of TRBD1 cannot be checked, as there is no DNA. The CDR3 sequence is 15 residues long. Per germline, CDR1 SGHKS and CDR2 YYEKEE (reference sequence). CDR3 loop: CASSLGSGILETQYF.

This rearrangement joins TRBV6-1 to TRBJ2-5; the D call of TRBD2 rests on TCRdb alone, since no DNA is present to check it. Germline V gene sequence: CDR1 MNHNS, CDR2 SASEGT. This CDR3 spans 14 amino acids. The CDR3 sequence: CASNRLAWGETQYF.

This chain uses TRBV2 with TRBJ2-7; the TCRdb call, TRBD1, lacks DNA for checking. Germline CDR1 is SNHLY and CDR2 is FYNNEI. The CDR3 consists of 13 residues. The CDR3 reads CASSRDRGYEQYF.

The chain has TRBV5-1 and TRBJ2-3. The CDR3 totals 16 residues. The germline gives CDR1 SGHRS, CDR2 YFSETQ. CDR3 amino acids: CASSKTITYSTDTQYF.

The V call is TRBV7-9, the J call TRBJ2-1; TCRdb outputs TRBD1, but without DNA this stays unchecked. This CDR3 is 17 amino acids long. Germline loops: CDR1 SEHNR, CDR2 FQNEAQ (reference sequence). The CDR3 loop is CASSLEQGAFSYNEQFF.

The chain links TRBV6-5 to TRBJ2-2; TCRdb returns TRBD2, unconfirmable since there is no DNA. The CDR3 spans 16 residues. From germline, CDR1 is MNHEY and CDR2 SVGAGI. The CDR3 region is CASSYRGAGNTGELFF.

The V call is TRBV20-1, the J call TRBJ1-6; TCRdb's D gene call, TRBD1, goes unchecked for lack of DNA. Germline CDR1 DFQATT, CDR2 SNEGSKA (reference sequence). The CDR3 spans 13 residues. The CDR3 spells CSAPGFANSPLHF.

This sequence joins TRBV19 and TRBJ2-7; the TRBD1 assignment by TCRdb is unverifiable without DNA. CDR3 length: 16 residues. The germline V gene has CDR1 LNHDA and CDR2 SQIVND (reference sequence). The CDR3 region is CASSTDFEGANYEQYF.

The rearrangement uses TRBV20-1 and TRBJ2-5; TCRdb returns TRBD1, unconfirmable since there is no DNA. CDR3 length equals 15 residues. Per the germline V gene, CDR1 is DFQATT and CDR2 is SNEGSKA (reference sequence). The CDR3 protein is CSATAPGQGGETQYF.